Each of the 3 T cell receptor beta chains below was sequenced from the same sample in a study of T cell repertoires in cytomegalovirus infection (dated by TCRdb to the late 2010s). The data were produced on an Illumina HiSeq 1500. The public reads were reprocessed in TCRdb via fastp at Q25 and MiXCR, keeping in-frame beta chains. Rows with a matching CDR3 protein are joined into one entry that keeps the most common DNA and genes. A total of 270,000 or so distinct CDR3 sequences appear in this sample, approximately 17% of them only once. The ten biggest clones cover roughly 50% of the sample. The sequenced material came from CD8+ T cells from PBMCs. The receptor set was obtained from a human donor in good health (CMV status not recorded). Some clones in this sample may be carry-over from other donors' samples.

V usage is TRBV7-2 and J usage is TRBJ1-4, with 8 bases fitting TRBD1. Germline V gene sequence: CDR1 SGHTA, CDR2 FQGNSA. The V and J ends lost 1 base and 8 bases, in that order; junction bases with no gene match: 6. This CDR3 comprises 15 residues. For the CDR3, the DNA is TGTGCCAGCAGCTTAGTAGGACAGGGAGGCGAAAAACTGTTTTTT. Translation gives CASSLVGQGGEKLFF.

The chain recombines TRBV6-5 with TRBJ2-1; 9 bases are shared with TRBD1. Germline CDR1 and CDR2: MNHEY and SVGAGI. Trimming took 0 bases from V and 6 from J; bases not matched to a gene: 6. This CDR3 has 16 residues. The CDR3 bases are TGTGCCAGCAGTTACTCGATCTGGGGACAGGGCAATGAGCAGTTCTTC. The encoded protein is CASSYSIWGQGNEQFF.

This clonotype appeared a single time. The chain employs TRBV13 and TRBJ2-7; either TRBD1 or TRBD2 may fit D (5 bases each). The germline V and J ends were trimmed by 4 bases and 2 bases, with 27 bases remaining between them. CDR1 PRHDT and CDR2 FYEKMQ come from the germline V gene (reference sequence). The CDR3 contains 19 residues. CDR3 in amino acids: CASSSAAARHPGATYEQYF. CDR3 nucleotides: TGTGCCAGCAGCTCCGCCGCCGCCCGCCACCCCGGGGCCACCTACGAGCAGTACTTC.